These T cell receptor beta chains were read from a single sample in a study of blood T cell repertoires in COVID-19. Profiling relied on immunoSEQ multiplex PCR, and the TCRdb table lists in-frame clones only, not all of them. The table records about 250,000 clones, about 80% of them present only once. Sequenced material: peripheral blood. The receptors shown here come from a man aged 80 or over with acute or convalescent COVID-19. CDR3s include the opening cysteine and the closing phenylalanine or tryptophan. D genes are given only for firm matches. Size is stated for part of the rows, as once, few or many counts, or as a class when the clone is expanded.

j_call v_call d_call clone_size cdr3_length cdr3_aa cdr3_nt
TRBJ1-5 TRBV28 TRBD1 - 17 CASSVGGQGSSNQPQHF TGTGCCAGCAGTGTGGGGGGACAGGGCTCCAGCAATCAGCCCCAGCATTTT
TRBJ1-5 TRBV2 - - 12 CASSGGIQPQHF TGTGCCAGCAGTGGAGGGATTCAGCCCCAGCATTTT
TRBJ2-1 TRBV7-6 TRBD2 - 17 CASSSSSGGGLRDEQFF TGTGCCAGCAGCTCCTCTAGCGGGGGGGGACTTAGGGATGAGCAGTTCTTC
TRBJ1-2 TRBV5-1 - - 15 CASSLEGGSGYGYTF TGCGCCAGCAGCTTGGAAGGGGGTTCGGGGTATGGCTACACCTTC
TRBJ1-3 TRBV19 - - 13 CASSSYSGNTIYF TGTGCCAGTAGTTCTTACTCTGGAAACACCATATATTTT
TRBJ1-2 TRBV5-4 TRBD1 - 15 CASSLETGTGYGYTF TGTGCCAGCAGCTTAGAGACGGGGACAGGCTATGGCTACACCTTC
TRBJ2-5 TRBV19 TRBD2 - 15 CASSIVAGVQETQYF TGTGCCAGTAGTATCGTCGCGGGAGTCCAAGAGACCCAGTACTTC
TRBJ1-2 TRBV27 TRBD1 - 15 CASSLLGQGNYGYTF TGTGCCAGCAGTTTATTGGGACAGGGGAACTATGGCTACACCTTC
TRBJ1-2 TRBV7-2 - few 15 CASSHGGPSNYGYTF TGTGCCAGCAGTCACGGCGGGCCCTCTAACTATGGCTACACCTTC
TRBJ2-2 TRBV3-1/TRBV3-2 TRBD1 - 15 CASSQGTGFTGELFF TGTGCCAGCAGCCAAGGGACAGGCTTCACCGGGGAGCTGTTTTTT
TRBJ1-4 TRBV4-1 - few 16 CASSHPRGSPDGKLFF TGCGCCAGCAGCCATCCAAGGGGTTCCCCAGACGGAAAACTGTTTTTT
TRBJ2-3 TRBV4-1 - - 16 CASSQDSGRSTDTQYF TGCGCCAGCAGCCAGGATAGCGGCCGTAGCACAGATACGCAGTATTTT
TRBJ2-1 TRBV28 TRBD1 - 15 CAGRSSGTAYNEQFF TGTGCCGGCAGATCCTCCGGGACAGCCTACAATGAGCAGTTCTTC
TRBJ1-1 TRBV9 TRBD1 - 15 CASSVAFPRDRGAFF TGTGCCAGCAGCGTAGCCTTCCCCCGGGACAGGGGAGCTTTCTTT